This T cell receptor beta chain was sequenced during a study of PD-1 blockade in classical Hodgkin lymphoma. Overall study: Patients were given intravenous nivolumab, 3 mg/kg, every 2 weeks.

Relapse was seen in all patients after autologous stem cell transplantation, and brentuximab vedotin exposure was variable. Relapsed/refractory classical Hodgkin lymphoma patients had complete, partial or progressive responses. This clone was found a few times. As yet, its antigen is unknown. The CDR3 has 14 residues. In germline, CDR1 is SGHRS, CDR2 YFSETQ. Trimming took off 4 bases at V and 1 base at J, with 12 bases between the two ends. Libraries were prepared by immunoSEQ multiplex PCR; TCRdb keeps only in-frame clonotypes and omits some of them. The sample has 45,000 to 55,000 clones, around 67% seen once; the top ten hold over 13%. Study results and limitations: The CD4+ diversity rise by C4D1 was clearest in complete responders. Complete responders had baseline diversity similar to newly diagnosed patients.

This clonotype was sampled from a human donor with classical Hodgkin lymphoma. The sequencing here drew on peripheral blood mononuclear cells (PBMCs), taken before the second cycle of nivolumab. The chain links TRBV5-1 to TRBJ2-7; D is perhaps TRBD2 (7 bases). In DNA form, the CDR3 reads TGCGCCAGCAGCAGGGGGGGTGAGTCCTACGAGCAGTACTTC. Translating gives CASSRGGESYEQYF.